The clone carrying this T cell receptor beta chain appeared a single time. This sample was included in a study of blood T cell repertoires in COVID-19. Study-wide context: Specimens from acute and convalescent COVID-19 originated in the United States, Italy and Spain.

Sequencing used immunoSEQ multiplex PCR; TCRdb keeps in-frame clones, though not all of them. Among a few hundred thousand clones listed, roughly 87% were seen once. The CDR3 runs to 18 residues. The specimen sequenced was peripheral blood. This TCR was recovered from a man younger than 35 with active or convalescent COVID-19. The gene calls are TRBV12-2 and TRBJ2-1; TRBD1, the table's D call, was not compared with the DNA. TRBV12-2 is assigned pseudogene status. Written as DNA, the CDR3 is TGTGCAAGTCGCTTTATGGTTAGGGGACAGGGAACCCCGGGAGAGCAGTTCTTC. Protein: CASRFMVRGQGTPGEQFF.